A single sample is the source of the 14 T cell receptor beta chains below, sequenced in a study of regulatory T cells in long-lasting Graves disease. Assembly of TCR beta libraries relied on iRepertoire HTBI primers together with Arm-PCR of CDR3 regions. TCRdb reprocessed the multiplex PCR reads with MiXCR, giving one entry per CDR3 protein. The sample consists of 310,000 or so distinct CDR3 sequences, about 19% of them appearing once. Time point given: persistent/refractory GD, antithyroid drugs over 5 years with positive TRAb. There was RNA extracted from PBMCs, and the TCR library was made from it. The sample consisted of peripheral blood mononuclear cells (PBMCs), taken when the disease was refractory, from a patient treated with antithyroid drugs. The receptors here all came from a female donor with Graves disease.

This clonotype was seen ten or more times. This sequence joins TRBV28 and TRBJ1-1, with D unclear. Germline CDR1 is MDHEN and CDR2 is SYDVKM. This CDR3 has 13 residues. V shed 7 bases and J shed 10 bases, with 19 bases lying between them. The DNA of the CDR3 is TGTGCCAGCACCCTGGAGGGTCCACAGTCAGCTTTCTTT. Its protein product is CASTLEGPQSAFF.

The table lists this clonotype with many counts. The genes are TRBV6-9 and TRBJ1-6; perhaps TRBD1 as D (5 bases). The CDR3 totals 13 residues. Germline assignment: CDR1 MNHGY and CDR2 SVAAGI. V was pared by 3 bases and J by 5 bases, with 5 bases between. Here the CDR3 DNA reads TGTGCCAGCAGTTACAGGGATAATTCACCCCTCCACTTT. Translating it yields CASSYRDNSPLHF.

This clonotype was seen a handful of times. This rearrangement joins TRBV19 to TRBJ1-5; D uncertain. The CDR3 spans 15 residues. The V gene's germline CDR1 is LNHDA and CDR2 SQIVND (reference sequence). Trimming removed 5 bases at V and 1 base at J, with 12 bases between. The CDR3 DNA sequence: TGTGCCAGTAGTTCCAGGCCGATAAGCAATCAGCCCCAGCATTTT. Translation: CASSSRPISNQPQHF.

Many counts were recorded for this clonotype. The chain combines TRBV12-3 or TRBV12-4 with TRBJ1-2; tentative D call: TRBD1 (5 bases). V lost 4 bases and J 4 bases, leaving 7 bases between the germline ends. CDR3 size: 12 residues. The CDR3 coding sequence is TGTGCCAGCAGTTCGGGGCCCTATGGCTACACCTTC. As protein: CASSSGPYGYTF.

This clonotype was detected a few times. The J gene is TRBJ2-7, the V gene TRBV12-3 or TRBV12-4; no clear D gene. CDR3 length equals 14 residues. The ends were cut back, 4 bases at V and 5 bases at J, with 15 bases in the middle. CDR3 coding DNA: TGTGCCAGCAGTTCCCCCCCGATAGTCCACGAGCAGTACTTC. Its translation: CASSSPPIVHEQYF.

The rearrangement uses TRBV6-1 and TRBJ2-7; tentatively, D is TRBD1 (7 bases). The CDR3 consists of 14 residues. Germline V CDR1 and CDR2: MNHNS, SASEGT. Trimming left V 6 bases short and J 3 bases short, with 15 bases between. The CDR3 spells CASRAGGHYYEQYF. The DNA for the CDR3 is TGTGCCAGCAGAGCAGGGGGGCATTACTACGAGCAGTACTTC.

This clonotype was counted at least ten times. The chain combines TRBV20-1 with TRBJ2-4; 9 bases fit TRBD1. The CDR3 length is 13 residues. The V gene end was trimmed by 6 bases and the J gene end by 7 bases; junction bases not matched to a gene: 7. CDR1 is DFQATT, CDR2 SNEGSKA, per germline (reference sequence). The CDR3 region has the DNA TGCAGTGCCTTATTACAGGGGGCCAACATTCAGTACTTC. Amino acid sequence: CSALLQGANIQYF.

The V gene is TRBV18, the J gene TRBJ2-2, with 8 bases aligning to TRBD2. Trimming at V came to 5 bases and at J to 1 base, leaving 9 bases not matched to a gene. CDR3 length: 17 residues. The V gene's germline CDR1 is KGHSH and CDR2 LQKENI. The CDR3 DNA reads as TGTGCCAGCTCAAAGCGGGGGACCTCCGGGAACACCGGGGAGCTGTTTTTT. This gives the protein CASSKRGTSGNTGELFF.

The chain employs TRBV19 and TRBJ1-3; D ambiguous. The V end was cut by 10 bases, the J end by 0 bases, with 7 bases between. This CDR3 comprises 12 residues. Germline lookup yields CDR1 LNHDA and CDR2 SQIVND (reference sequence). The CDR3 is CATVSSGNTIYF. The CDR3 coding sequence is TGTGCCACCGTCTCCTCTGGAAACACCATATATTTT.

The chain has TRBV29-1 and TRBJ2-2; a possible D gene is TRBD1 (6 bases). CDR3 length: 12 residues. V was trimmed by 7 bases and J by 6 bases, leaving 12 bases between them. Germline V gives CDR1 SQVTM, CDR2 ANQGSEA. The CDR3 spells CSGQTGSGELFF. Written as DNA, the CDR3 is TGCAGCGGGCAAACAGGGTCCGGGGAGCTGTTTTTT.

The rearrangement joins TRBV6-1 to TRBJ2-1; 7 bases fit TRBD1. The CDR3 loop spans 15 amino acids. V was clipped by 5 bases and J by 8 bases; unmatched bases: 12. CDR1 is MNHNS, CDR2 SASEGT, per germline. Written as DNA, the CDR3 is TGTGCCAGCAGTCTCCGGGACAGACTATGGGATGAGCAGTTCTTC. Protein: CASSLRDRLWDEQFF.

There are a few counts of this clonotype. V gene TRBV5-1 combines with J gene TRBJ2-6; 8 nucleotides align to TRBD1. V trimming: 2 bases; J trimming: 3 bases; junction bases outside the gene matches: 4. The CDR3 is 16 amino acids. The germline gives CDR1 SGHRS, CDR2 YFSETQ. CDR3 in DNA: TGCGCCAGCAGCTTAGGACAGGGAGTTGGGGCCAACGTCCTGACTTTC. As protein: CASSLGQGVGANVLTF.

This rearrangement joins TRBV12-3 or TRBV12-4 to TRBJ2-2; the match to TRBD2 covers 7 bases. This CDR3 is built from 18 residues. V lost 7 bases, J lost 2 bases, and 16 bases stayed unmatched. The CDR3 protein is CASIPPLGLADNTGELFF. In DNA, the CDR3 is TGTGCCAGCATCCCTCCCCTGGGGCTAGCGGATAACACCGGGGAGCTGTTTTTT.

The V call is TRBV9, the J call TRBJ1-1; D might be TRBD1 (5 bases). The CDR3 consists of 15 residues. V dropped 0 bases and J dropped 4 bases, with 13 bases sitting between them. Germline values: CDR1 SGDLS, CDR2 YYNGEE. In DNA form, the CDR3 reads TGTGCCAGCAGCGTAGGGGGTGTGGGGGTCACTGAAGCTTTCTTT. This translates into CASSVGGVGVTEAFF. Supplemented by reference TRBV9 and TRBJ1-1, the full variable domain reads DSGVTQTPKHLITATGQRVTLRCSPRSGDLSVYWYQQSLDQGLQFLIQYYNGEERAKGNILERFSAQQFPDLHSELNLSSLELGDSALYFCASSVGGVGVTEAFFGQGTRLTVV.